This TCR beta chain was recorded in a study of T cell responses to AZD1222 COVID-19 vaccine (dated by TCRdb to the early 2020s). With regard to the full study: TCR sequencing was performed for approximately 240 trial participants, of whom about 200 were given two doses of AZD1222 and around 25 were given two doses of MenACWY control vaccine. Trial participants were enrolled by age into 18-55, 56-69 and 70-plus year subgroups, with roughly 150, 30 and 60 TCR-sequenced participants respectively.

The CDR3 runs 15 amino acids, cysteine and phenylalanine included. Only the CDR3 portion is preserved as DNA: 45 bases, with reading frame beginning at the first base. V gives up 3 bases and J gives up 0 bases, and the segment between their germline ends measures 6 bases. Per the germline V gene, ENHRY is the CDR1 and SYGVKD is the CDR2. The CDR3 regions of human TCRbeta chains were analyzed by immunosequencing. The authors processed their data as follows. TCRs in the repertoires were compared against a reference library of SARS-CoV-2-specific TCRs that had been generated with the MIRA antigen-specificity platform. Breadth was defined as the fraction of unique TCRs that were SARS-CoV-2-associated, and depth was defined as the fraction of total T cells that were SARS-CoV-2-associated. Using the MIRA data, every spike-specific TCR was mapped to the spike region that the TCR reacted to and assigned to either a CD4 or a CD8 class. Log10-transformed breadth and depth values were compared by one-way ANOVA with Sidak's multiple comparisons tests. The table comes from immuneACCESS by way of TCRdb, which keeps in-frame sequences with V and J called. Part of the clones is missing from these tables; in studies checked, under half for an unresolved V gene and the rest for unknown reasons. D and trimming were read from the DNA, whereas the V and J calls and clone size are those reported in that table. Here the sample has about 69,000 clones; 75% to 90% occur a single time. The ten largest make up around 15% of the sample.

As for this clone: Its antigen is still unknown. One base away there is no much larger clone; base qualities are not given.

The study at large found these results: After two AZD1222 doses, spike-specific TCR breadth and depth were significantly higher than at day 0 and than in MenACWY recipients. In the small 56-69-year group, the increase in depth fell short of significance, most likely because of low power. Conclusions about previously exposed vaccinees are limited because only a handful of AZD1222 recipients were SARS-CoV-2 seropositive at baseline. Vaccine-associated CD4 TCRs spanned the whole spike protein, with dominant responses in regions 160-218 and 743-854. Epitopes outside the regions mutated in the B.1.351 and B.1.1.7 variants were reportedly recognized by nearly half of the unique spike-specific TCRs. Because no day 14 peak-response samples were available, the repertoires could be characterized only after the peak T cell response. Participants were mostly white British, with more females than males. The authors suggested clonal diversity may have been underestimated.

This specimen's time point label, per the study, means: about 28 days (+/-7) after the second vaccine dose. AZD1222 recipients whose second dose came at about 4 weeks and those whose second dose came at about 12 weeks were combined into one group, since spike-specific TCR depth and breadth did not differ between the two schedules. The vaccinee samples were drawn from two UK trials, COV001 and COV002, one of which was a single-blind randomized controlled phase 2/3 trial testing AZD1222 (ChAdOx1 nCoV-19) in healthy adults. For TCRbeta chain sequencing, PBMC samples were collected from trial participants at day 0 and at day 28 after the second dose.

This TCR derives from an adult who received the AZD1222 COVID-19 vaccine. The chain was built from TRBV10-3 and TRBJ1-6; the D gene is unclear. The material sequenced was peripheral blood, taken 28 days after the second AZD1222 dose. The DNA sequence is given as TGTGCCATCAGTGACGAGAGCTCCTATAATTCACCCCTCCACTTT. This codes for CAISDESSYNSPLHF.